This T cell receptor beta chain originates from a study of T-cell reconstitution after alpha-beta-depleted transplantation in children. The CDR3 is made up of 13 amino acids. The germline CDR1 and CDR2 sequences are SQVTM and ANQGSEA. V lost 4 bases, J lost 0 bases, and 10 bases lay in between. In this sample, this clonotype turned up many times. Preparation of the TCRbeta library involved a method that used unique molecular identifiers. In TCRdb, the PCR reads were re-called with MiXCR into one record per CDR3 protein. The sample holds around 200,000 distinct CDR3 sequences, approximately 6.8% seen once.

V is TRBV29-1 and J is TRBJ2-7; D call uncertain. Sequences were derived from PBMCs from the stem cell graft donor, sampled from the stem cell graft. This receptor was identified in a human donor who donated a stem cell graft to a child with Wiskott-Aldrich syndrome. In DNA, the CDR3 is TGCAGCGTTGCGGACGGATACTCCTACGAGCAGTACTTC. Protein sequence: CSVADGYSYEQYF.